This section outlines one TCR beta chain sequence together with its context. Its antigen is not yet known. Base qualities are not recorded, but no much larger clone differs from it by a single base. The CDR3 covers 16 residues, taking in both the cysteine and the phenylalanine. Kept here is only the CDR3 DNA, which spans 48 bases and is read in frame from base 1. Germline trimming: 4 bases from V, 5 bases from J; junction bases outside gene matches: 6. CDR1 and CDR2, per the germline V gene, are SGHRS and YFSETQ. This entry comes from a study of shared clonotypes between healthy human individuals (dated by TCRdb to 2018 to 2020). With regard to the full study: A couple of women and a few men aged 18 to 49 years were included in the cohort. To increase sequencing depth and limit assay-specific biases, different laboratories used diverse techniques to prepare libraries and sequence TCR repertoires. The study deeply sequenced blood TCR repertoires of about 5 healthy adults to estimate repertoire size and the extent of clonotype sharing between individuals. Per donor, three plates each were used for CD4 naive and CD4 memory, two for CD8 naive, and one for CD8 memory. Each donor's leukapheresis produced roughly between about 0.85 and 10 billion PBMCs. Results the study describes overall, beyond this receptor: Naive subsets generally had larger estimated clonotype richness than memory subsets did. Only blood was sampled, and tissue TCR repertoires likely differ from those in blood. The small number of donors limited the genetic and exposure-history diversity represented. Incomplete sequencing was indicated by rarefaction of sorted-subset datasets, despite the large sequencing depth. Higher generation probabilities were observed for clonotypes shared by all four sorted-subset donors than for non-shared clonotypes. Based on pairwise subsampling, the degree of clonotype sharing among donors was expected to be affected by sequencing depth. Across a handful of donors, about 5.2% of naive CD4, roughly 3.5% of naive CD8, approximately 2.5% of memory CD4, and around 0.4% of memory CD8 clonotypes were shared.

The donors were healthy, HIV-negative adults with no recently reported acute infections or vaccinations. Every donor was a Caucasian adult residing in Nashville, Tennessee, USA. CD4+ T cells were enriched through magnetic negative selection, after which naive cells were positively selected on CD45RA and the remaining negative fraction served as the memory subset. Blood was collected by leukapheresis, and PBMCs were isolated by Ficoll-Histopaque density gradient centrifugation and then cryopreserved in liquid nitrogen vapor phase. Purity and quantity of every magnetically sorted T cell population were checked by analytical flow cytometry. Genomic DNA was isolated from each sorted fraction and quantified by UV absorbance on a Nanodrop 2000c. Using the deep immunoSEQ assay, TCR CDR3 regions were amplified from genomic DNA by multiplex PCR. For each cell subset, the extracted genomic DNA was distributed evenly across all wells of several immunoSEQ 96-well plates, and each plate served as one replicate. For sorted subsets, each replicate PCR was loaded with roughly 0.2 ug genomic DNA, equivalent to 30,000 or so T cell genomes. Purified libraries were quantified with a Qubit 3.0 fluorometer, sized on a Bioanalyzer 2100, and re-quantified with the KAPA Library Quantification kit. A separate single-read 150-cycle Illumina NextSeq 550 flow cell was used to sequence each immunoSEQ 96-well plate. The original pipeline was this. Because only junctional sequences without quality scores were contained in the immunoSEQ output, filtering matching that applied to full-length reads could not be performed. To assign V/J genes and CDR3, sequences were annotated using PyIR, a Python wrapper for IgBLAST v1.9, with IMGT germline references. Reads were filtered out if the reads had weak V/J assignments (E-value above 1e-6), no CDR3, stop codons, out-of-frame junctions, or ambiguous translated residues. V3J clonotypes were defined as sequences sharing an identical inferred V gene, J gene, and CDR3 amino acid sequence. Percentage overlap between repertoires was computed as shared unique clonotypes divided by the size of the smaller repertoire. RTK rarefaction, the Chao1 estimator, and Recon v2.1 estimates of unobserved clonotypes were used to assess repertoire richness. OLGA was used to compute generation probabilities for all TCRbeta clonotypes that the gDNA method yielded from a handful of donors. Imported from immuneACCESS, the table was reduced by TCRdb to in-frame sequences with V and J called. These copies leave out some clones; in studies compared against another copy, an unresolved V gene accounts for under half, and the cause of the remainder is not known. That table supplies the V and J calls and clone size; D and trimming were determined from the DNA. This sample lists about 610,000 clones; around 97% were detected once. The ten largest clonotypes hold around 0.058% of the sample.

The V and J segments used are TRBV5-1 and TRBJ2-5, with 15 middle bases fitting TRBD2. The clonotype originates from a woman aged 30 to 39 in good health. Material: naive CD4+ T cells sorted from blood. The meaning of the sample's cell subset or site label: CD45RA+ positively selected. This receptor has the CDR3 CASSEYGTSGRETQYF. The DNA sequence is TGCGCCAGCAGCGAATACGGGACTAGCGGGAGGGAGACCCAGTACTTC.